One and the same sample provided the 23 T cell receptor beta chains below, sequenced in a study of shared clonotypes between healthy human individuals. Naive CD8 cells lacked CD45RO, underwent positive selection for CCR7 and left out terminally differentiated effector memory CD45RA+ cells. The repertoire was sequenced with immunoSEQ multiplex PCR; TCRdb's copy has only in-frame clones and lacks some. This sample has roughly 2.1 million clones, with about 93% found just once. Material for sequencing was naive CD8+ T cells from PBMCs. Source of these receptors: a man aged 18 to 30 in good health. Some clones in this sample may be carry-over from other donors' samples.

The chain links TRBV2 to TRBJ2-7, with TRBD1 identical over 9 bases. Germline V gene lookup returns CDR1 SNHLY and CDR2 FYNNEI. The CDR3 has 15 amino acids. The V gene end was trimmed by 6 bases and the J gene end by 0 bases; junction bases not matched to a gene: 6. This CDR3 reads CASRRTGAISYEQYF. In DNA form, the CDR3 reads TGTGCCAGCAGACGGACAGGGGCCATCTCCTACGAGCAGTACTTC. Supplemented by reference TRBV2 and TRBJ2-7, the full variable domain reads EPEVTQTPSHQVTQMGQEVILRCVPISNHLYFYWYRQILGQKVEFLVSFYNNEISEKSEIFDDQFSVERPDGSNFTLKIRSTKLEDSAMYFCASRRTGAISYEQYFGPGTRLTVT.

Regarding this clone: The sample carries other DNA sequences with the same CDR3. The V and J genes are TRBV6-6 and TRBJ2-7, with D unclear. The CDR3 runs to 13 residues. The V gene lost 0 bases and the J gene lost 4 bases, with 7 bases spanning the gap. Germline CDR1 reads MNHNY; CDR2 reads SVGAGI (reference sequence). In DNA form, the CDR3 reads TGTGCCAGCAGTTACTCGACGGGTTACGAGCAGTACTTC. This sequence encodes CASSYSTGYEQYF.

The chain is built from TRBV28 and TRBJ2-7, with D unresolved. Germline CDR1 MDHEN, CDR2 SYDVKM. V dropped 3 bases and J dropped 2 bases, with 11 bases sitting between them. This CDR3 has 14 amino acids. CDR3 in amino acids: CASSFWSKTYEQYF. CDR3 coding DNA: TGTGCCAGCAGTTTCTGGTCCAAGACCTACGAGCAGTACTTC.

The CDR3 reads CASSYVGDETQYF. CDR3 DNA: TGTGCCAGCAGTTACGTCGGGGACGAGACCCAGTACTTC. The rearrangement uses TRBV6-5 and TRBJ2-5; D might be TRBD1 or TRBD2, each matching 5 bases. Looked up from germline, CDR1 is MNHEY and CDR2 is SVGAGI. V gave up 2 bases and J gave up 5 bases, with 9 bases separating them. The CDR3 has 13 residues.

The chain's CDR3 is CASSLPPARADTGELFF. CDR3 DNA sequence: TGTGCCAGCAGTTTACCCCCCGCCAGGGCTGACACCGGGGAGCTGTTTTTT. This chain links TRBV28 with TRBJ2-2, with D maybe TRBD1 (5 bases). From germline, CDR1 is MDHEN and CDR2 SYDVKM. CDR3 length equals 17 residues. V was shortened by 2 bases and J by 3 bases, with 16 bases between the two germline ends.

This chain links TRBV19 with TRBJ2-7, with 7 bases fitting TRBD1. CDR1 LNHDA and CDR2 SQIVND come from the germline V gene (reference sequence). J was trimmed by 0 bases and V by 5 bases; bases with no gene match: 7. This CDR3 is built from 15 residues. The CDR3, as DNA: TGTGCCAGTAGTGTCGACAGGGTTTCCTCCTACGAGCAGTACTTC. Translation: CASSVDRVSSYEQYF.

The chain couples TRBV11-2 to TRBJ2-1; 7 bases agree with TRBD2. V was pared by 1 base and J by 0 bases, with 9 bases of the junction left unmatched. This CDR3 is built from 18 residues. CDR1 and CDR2 from the germline V gene are SGHAT and FQNNGV. The CDR3 protein is CASSLAGGLISSYNEQFF. CDR3 bases: TGTGCCAGCAGCTTAGCGGGGGGATTAATTAGCTCCTACAATGAGCAGTTCTTC.

J is TRBJ2-1 and V is TRBV4-3, with unresolved D. Germline-derived CDR1 and CDR2 are LGHNA and YSLEER. Trimming left V 4 bases short and J 5 bases short, with 12 bases between. The CDR3 length is 14 residues. The chain's CDR3 is CASSPFLANNEQFF. The CDR3 DNA reads as TGCGCCAGCAGCCCCTTCCTGGCCAACAATGAGCAGTTCTTC.

The J gene is TRBJ1-5, the V gene TRBV21-1. TRBV21-1 is flagged as a pseudogene. CDR3 length equals 12 residues. DNA of the CDR3: TGTGCCAGCAGCAAAAACGATGAGCCCCAGCATTTT. This codes for CASSKNDEPQHF.

J is TRBJ2-1 and V is TRBV7-9; 10 bases are a match to TRBD2. The CDR3 has 17 amino acids. Germline V gives CDR1 SEHNR, CDR2 FQNEAQ (reference sequence). The V and J ends lost 0 bases and 7 bases, in that order; junction bases with no gene match: 9. CDR3 amino acids: CASSLALLAGVENEQFF. The CDR3 DNA reads as TGTGCCAGCAGCTTAGCGCTCCTAGCGGGGGTTGAAAATGAGCAGTTCTTC. Using reference TRBV7-9 and TRBJ2-1 for the parts outside the CDR3, the full variable domain is DTGVSQNPRHKITKRGQNVTFRCDPISEHNRLYWYRQTLGQGPEFLTYFQNEAQLEKSRLLSDRFSAERPKGSFSTLEIQRTEQGDSAMYLCASSLALLAGVENEQFFGPGTRLTVL.

The chain recombines TRBV30 with TRBJ1-2; D ambiguous. This CDR3 region has 15 residues. CDR1 GTSNPN and CDR2 SVGIG come from the germline V gene (reference sequence). Deletions cut 0 bases from V and 2 bases from J, with 13 bases between. The CDR3 bases are TGTGCCTGGAGTGTTTTAGGGCTCTGGAACTATGGCTACACCTTC. Protein: CAWSVLGLWNYGYTF.

The chain couples TRBV7-8 to TRBJ2-2; D might be TRBD2 (6 bases). Germline CDR1 reads SGHVS; CDR2 reads FQNEAQ. V lost 6 bases, J lost 2 bases, and 10 bases lay in between. CDR3 length equals 14 residues. CDR3 residues: CASSRGLNTGELFF. DNA for the CDR3: TGTGCCAGCAGTAGGGGACTTAACACCGGGGAGCTGTTTTTT.

This chain joins TRBV30 and TRBJ1-5, with a tentative D call TRBD1 (6 bases). The CDR3 length is 15 residues. Germline CDR1 GTSNPN, CDR2 SVGIG (reference sequence). V gave up 3 bases and J gave up 2 bases, with 14 bases separating them. DNA of the CDR3: TGTGCCTGGAGGAAGGGGGAGGGGGGCAATCAGCCCCAGCATTTT. Its protein product is CAWRKGEGGNQPQHF. The full variable domain, in which reference TRBV30 and TRBJ1-5 provide the parts outside the CDR3, is SQTIHQWPATLVQPVGSPLSLECTVEGTSNPNLYWYRQAAGRGLQLLFYSVGIGQISSEVPQNLSASRPQDRQFILSSKKLLLSDSGFYLCAWRKGEGGNQPQHFGDGTRLSIL.

The chain links TRBV27 to TRBJ2-7, with 9 bases aligning to TRBD1. The V and J ends lost 2 bases and 10 bases, in that order; junction bases with no gene match: 12. CDR1 and CDR2 from the germline V gene are MNHEY and SMNVEV (reference sequence). The CDR3 extends over 15 amino acids. In DNA form, the CDR3 reads TGTGCCAGCAGTTTAGTGGGGACAGGGAACCTAGAACAGTACTTC. This sequence encodes CASSLVGTGNLEQYF.

V usage is TRBV7-2 and J usage is TRBJ2-7; 7 bases line up with TRBD1. This CDR3 comprises 14 residues. The V gene end was trimmed by 4 bases and the J gene end by 3 bases; junction bases not matched to a gene: 6. The germline V gene encodes CDR1 SGHTA and CDR2 FQGNSA. CDR3 DNA: TGTGCCAGCAGCTCTCGGGACAGCTTCTACGAGCAGTACTTC. This encodes CASSSRDSFYEQYF.

This CDR3 reads CAWSTAPGTQYF. CDR3 coding DNA: TGTGCCTGGAGTACGGCCCCGGGTACGCAGTATTTT. The chain is built from TRBV30 and TRBJ2-3; no definite D call. CDR1 is GTSNPN and CDR2 is SVGIG in the germline V gene (reference sequence). The CDR3 extends over 12 amino acids. V lost 2 bases and J 8 bases, leaving 11 bases between the germline ends.

The chain is built from TRBV7-8 and TRBJ1-1; the D gene is possibly TRBD1 (6 bases). This CDR3 contains 16 residues. V was cut by 5 bases and J by 2 bases, with 18 bases left in between. Germline assignment: CDR1 SGHVS and CDR2 FQNEAQ. The CDR3 nucleotides are TGTGCCAGCAGCCCTCACAGGGTTATGCGAAACACTGAAGCTTTCTTT. It is translated as CASSPHRVMRNTEAFF. Filled out from reference TRBV7-8 and TRBJ1-1, the complete variable domain reads GAGVSQSPRYKVAKRGQDVALRCDPISGHVSLFWYQQALGQGPEFLTYFQNEAQLDKSGLPSDRFFAERPEGSVSTLKIQRTQQEDSAVYLCASSPHRVMRNTEAFFGQGTRLTVV.

This clone has only a few counts. This chain links TRBV27 with TRBJ1-1; D is unresolved. This CDR3 region has 14 residues. Germline CDR1 is MNHEY and CDR2 is SMNVEV (reference sequence). The V and J ends lost 8 bases and 3 bases respectively, with 16 bases between them. In DNA form, the CDR3 reads TGTGCCAGCCGTGAAAGGTCTTATTACACTGAAGCTTTCTTT. Amino acid sequence: CASRERSYYTEAFF.

The V call is TRBV11-2, the J call TRBJ2-7; D might be TRBD1 (6 bases). CDR1 and CDR2 from the germline V gene are SGHAT and FQNNGV. V was clipped by 1 base and J by 7 bases, with 11 bases between them. This CDR3 comprises 13 residues. The CDR3 coding sequence is TGTGCCAGCAGCTTAGTAACAGGGCGGGAGCAGTACTTC. Translated, it gives CASSLVTGREQYF.

The rearrangement uses TRBV5-1 and TRBJ2-3; TRBD2 matches at 9 bases. This CDR3 has 19 amino acids. Unmatched junction bases numbered 11, after V lost 0 bases and J lost 0 bases. Germline-derived CDR1 and CDR2 are SGHRS and YFSETQ. The CDR3 coding sequence is TGCGCCAGCAGCTTGGATCTAGCGGGGTATATAGGTAGCACAGATACGCAGTATTTT. Protein: CASSLDLAGYIGSTDTQYF.

In this sample, this clone turned up once. The same CDR3 arises from other DNA sequences in this sample as well. The rearrangement links TRBV9 to TRBJ1-5; D possibly corresponds to TRBD1 (6 bases). Trimming removed 5 bases at V and 0 bases at J, with 12 bases between. Germline V gives CDR1 SGDLS, CDR2 YYNGEE. This CDR3 contains 15 residues. The CDR3, as DNA: TGTGCCAGCAGTCAGACAGGCGGTAGCAATCAGCCCCAGCATTTT. Its protein is CASSQTGGSNQPQHF.

This clone was found once. The V gene is TRBV7-9, the J gene TRBJ2-7; TRBD2 aligns across 7 bases. CDR3 length: 14 residues. Germline V gene lookup returns CDR1 SEHNR and CDR2 FQNEAQ (reference sequence). J lost 6 bases, V lost 2 bases, and 7 bases had no gene match. DNA of the CDR3: TGTGCCAGCAGCTTACAAGCGGGAAGGGGCGAGCAGTACTTC. Translation gives CASSLQAGRGEQYF.

The chain combines TRBV27 with TRBJ1-2; TRBD1 matches at 7 bases. V lost 3 bases and J lost 0; bases outside the gene matches: 4. CDR1 is MNHEY and CDR2 is SMNVEV in the germline V gene (reference sequence). There are 15 residues in the CDR3. The CDR3 is CASSFGQGANYGYTF. The CDR3 DNA follows: TGTGCCAGCAGTTTTGGCCAGGGGGCTAACTATGGCTACACCTTC.